The source of this TCR beta chain is a study of early stage breast cancer tumors. General study points: Commonly generated sequences made up most enriched TCRB sequences shared between patients. Compared with adjacent normal breast, tumors showed about 2.5-fold denser, more clonal T cells.

Blood replicates held 0.5 ug DNA, tumor or normal breast about 1.5 ug, two each. Profiling relied on immunoSEQ multiplex PCR, and the TCRdb table lists in-frame clones only, not all of them. The table has more than 55,000 clones, approximately 84% seen once. A remark on this clone: Its antigen is undetermined.

The germline V gene encodes CDR1 SGDLS and CDR2 YYNGEE. V dropped 8 bases and J dropped 1 base, with 19 bases sitting between them. This CDR3 region has 17 residues. The sequencing input was blood. The clonotype comes from a person between 35 and 49 years old with breast cancer. The chain is built from TRBV9 and TRBJ2-6; no reliable D call. The CDR3 sequence: CASTSGSVFSGANVLTF. CDR3 in DNA: TGTGCCAGTACCTCCGGAAGCGTTTTTTCTGGGGCCAACGTCCTGACTTTC.